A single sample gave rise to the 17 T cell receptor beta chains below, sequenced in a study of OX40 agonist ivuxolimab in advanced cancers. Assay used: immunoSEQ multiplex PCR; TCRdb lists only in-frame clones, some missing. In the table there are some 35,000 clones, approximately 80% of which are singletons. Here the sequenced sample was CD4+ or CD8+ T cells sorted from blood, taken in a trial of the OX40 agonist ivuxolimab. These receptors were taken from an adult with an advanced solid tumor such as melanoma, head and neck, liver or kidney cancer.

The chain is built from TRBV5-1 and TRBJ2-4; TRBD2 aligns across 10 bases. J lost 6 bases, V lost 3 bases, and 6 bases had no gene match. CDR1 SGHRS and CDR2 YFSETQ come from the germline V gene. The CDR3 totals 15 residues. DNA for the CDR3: TGCGCCAGCAGCTCTTTAGCGGGAGGCGGAAACATTCAGTACTTC. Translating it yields CASSSLAGGGNIQYF. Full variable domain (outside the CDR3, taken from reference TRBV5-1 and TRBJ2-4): KAGVTQTPRYLIKTRGQQVTLSCSPISGHRSVSWYQQTPGQGLQFLFEYFSETQRNKGNFPGRFSGRQFSNSRSEMNVSTLELGDSALYLCASSSLAGGGNIQYFGAGTRLSVL.

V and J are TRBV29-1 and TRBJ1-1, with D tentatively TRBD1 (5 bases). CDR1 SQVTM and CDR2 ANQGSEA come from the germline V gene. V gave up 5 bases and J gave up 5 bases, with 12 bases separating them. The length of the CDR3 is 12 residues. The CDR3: CSVYTPGTEAFF. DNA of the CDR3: TGCAGCGTTTACACCCCAGGGACTGAAGCTTTCTTT.

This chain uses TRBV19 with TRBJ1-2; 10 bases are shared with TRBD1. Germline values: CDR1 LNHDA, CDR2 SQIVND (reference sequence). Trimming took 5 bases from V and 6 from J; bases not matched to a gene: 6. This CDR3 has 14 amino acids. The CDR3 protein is CASSSDRGLNGYTF. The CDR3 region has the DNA TGTGCCAGTAGTTCGGACAGGGGGTTGAATGGCTACACCTTC.

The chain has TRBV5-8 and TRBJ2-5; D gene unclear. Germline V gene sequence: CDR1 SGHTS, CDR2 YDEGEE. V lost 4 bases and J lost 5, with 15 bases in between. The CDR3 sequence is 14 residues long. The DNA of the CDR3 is TGTGCCAGCAGCCCTGGGATGGCCTTGGAGACCCAGTACTTC. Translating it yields CASSPGMALETQYF.

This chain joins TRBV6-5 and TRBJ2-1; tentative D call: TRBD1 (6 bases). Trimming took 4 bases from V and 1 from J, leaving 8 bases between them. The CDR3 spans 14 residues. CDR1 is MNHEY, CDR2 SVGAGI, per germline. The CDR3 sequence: CASSFRGSYNEQFF. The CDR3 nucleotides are TGTGCCAGCAGTTTTAGGGGGTCCTACAATGAGCAGTTCTTC.

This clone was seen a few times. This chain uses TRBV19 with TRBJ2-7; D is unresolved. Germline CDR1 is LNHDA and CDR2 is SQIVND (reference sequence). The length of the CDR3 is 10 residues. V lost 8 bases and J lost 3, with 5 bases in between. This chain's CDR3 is CASCHYEQYF. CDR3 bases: TGTGCCAGTTGCCACTACGAGCAGTACTTC.

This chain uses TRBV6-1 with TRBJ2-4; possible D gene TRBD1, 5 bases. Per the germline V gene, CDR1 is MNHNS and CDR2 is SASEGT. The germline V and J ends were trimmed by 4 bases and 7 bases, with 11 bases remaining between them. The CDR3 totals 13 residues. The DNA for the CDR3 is TGTGCCAGCAGTGGTCTGGGGCCGAACATTCAGTACTTC. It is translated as CASSGLGPNIQYF.

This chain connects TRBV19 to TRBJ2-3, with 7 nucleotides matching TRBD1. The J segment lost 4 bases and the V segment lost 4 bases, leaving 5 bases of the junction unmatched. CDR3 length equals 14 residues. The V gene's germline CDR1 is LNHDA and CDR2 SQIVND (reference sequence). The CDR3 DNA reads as TGTGCCAGTAGTAGCAGGGGGATCTCAGATACGCAGTATTTT. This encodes CASSSRGISDTQYF. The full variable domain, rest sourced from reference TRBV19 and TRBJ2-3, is DGGITQSPKYLFRKEGQNVTLSCEQNLNHDAMYWYRQDPGQGLRLIYYSQIVNDFQKGDIAEGYSVSREKKESFPLTVTSAQKNPTAFYLCASSSRGISDTQYFGPGTRLTVL.

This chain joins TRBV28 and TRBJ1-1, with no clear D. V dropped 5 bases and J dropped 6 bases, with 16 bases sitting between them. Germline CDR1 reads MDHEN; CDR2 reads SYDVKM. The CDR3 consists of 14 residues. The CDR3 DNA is TGTGCCAGCAGTCTCTCCGGGGTGAGTCCTGAAGCTTTCTTT. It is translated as CASSLSGVSPEAFF.

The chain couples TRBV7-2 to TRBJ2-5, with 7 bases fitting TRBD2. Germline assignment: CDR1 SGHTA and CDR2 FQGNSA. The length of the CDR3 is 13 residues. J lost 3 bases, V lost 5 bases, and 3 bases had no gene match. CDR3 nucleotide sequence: TGTGCCAGCAGCCACCGGGGGGAAGAGACCCAGTACTTC. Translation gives CASSHRGEETQYF.

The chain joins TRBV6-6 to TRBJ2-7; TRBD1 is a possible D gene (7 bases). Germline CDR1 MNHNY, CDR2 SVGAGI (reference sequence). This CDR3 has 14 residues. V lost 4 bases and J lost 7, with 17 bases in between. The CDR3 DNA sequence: TGTGCCAGCAGTTTCGGAACAGGGGCGGGGGAGCAGTACTTC. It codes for CASSFGTGAGEQYF.

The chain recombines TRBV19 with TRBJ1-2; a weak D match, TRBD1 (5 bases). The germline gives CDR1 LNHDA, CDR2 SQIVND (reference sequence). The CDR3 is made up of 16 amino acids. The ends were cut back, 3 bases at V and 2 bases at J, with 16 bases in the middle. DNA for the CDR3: TGTGCCAGTAGTATCGATGCGGGGGGGAGGAACTATGGCTACACCTTC. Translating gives CASSIDAGGRNYGYTF.

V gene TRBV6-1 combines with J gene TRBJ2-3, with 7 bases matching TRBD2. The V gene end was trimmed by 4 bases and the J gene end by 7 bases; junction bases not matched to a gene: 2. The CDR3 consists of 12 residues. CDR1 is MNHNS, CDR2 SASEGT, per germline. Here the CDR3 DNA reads TGTGCCAGCAGTGGGGGGGGGAATACGCAGTATTTT. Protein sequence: CASSGGGNTQYF.

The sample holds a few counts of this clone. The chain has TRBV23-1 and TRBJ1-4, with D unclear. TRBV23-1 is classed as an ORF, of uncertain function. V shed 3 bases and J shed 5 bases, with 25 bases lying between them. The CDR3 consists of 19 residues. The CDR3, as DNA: TGCGCCAGCAGTCATTCCTTCCGGGTTCTCGAAGCTGTAAATGAAAAACTGTTTTTT. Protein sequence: CASSHSFRVLEAVNEKLFF.

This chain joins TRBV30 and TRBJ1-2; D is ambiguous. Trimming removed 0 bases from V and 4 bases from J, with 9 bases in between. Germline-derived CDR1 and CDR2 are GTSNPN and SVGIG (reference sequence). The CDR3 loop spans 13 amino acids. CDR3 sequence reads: CAWSVNRAYGYTF. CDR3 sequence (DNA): TGTGCCTGGAGTGTAAACAGAGCCTATGGCTACACCTTC.

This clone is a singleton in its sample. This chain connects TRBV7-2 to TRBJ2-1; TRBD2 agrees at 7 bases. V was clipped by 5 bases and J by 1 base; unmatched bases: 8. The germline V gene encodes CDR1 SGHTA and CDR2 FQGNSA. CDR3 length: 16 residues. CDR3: CASSPTRGSSYNEQFF. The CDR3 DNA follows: TGTGCCAGCAGCCCCACCCGCGGGAGTTCCTACAATGAGCAGTTCTTC.

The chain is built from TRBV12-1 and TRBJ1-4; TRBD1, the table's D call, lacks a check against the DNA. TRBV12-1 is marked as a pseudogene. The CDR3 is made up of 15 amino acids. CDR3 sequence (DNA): TGTGCCAGCAGCTCAGCCCCTTCAACAGGGGAAAAACTGTTTTTT. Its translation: CASSSAPSTGEKLFF.